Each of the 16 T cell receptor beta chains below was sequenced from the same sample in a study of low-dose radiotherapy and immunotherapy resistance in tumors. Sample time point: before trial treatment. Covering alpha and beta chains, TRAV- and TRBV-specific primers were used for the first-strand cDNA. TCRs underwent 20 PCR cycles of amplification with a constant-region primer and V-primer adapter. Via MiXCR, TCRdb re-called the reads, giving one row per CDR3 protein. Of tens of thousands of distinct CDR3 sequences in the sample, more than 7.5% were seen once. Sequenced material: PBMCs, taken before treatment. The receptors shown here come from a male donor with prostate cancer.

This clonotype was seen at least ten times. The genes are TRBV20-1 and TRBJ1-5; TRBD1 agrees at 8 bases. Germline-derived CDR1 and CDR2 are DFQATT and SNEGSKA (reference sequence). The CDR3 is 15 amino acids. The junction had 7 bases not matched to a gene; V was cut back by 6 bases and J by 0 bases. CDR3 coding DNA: TGCAGTGCCCCCGGGACAGGAAATAGCAATCAGCCCCAGCATTTT. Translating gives CSAPGTGNSNQPQHF.

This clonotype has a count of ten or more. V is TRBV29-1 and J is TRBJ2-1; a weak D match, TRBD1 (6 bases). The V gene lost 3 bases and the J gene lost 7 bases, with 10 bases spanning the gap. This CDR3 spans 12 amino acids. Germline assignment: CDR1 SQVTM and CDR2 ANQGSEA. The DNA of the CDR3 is TGCAGCGTTGATACAGGGCCTAATGAGCAGTTCTTC. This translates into CSVDTGPNEQFF.

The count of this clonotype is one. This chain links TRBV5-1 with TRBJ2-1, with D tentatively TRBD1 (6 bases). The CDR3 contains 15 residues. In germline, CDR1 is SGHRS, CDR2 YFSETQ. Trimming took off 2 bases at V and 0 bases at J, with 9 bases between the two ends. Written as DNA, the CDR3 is TGCGCCAGCAGCTTCCAGGGGTACTCCTACAATGAGCAGTTCTTC. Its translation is CASSFQGYSYNEQFF.

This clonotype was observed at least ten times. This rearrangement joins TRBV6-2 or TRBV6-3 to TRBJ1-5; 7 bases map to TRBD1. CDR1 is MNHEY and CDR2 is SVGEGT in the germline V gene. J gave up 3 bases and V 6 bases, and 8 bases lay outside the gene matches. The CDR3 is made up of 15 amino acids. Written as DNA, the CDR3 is TGTGCCAGCAGGCCGAGACAGGGCCACAATCAGCCCCAGCATTTT. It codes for CASRPRQGHNQPQHF.

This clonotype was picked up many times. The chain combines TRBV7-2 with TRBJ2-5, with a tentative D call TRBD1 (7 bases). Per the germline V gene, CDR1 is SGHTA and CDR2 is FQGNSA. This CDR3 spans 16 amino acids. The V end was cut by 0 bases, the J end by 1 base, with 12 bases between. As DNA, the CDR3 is TGTGCCAGCAGCTTAGCGCGGGACAGAGGCCAAGAGACCCAGTACTTC. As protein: CASSLARDRGQETQYF.

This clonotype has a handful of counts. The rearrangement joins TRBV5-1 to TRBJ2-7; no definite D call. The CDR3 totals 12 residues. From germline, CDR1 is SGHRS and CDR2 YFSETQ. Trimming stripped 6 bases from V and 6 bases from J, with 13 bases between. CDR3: CASTSTNSEQYF. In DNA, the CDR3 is TGCGCCAGCACCTCGACCAACTCCGAGCAGTACTTC. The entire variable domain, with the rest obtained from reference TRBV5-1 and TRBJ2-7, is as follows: KAGVTQTPRYLIKTRGQQVTLSCSPISGHRSVSWYQQTPGQGLQFLFEYFSETQRNKGNFPGRFSGRQFSNSRSEMNVSTLELGDSALYLCASTSTNSEQYFGPGTRLTVT.

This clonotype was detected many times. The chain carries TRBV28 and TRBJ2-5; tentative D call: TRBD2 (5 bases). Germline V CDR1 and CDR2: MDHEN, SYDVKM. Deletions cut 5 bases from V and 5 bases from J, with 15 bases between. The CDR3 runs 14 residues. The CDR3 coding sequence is TGTGCCAGCAGTCTCACCGCTAGCTGGGAGACCCAGTACTTC. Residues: CASSLTASWETQYF.

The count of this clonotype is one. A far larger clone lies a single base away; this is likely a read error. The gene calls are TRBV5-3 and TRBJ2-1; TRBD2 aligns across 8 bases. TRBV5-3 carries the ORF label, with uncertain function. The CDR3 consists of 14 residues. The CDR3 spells CASSLATSGFEQFF. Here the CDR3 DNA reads TGTGCCAGCAGCTTGGCCACTAGCGGTTTTGAGCAGTTCTTC.

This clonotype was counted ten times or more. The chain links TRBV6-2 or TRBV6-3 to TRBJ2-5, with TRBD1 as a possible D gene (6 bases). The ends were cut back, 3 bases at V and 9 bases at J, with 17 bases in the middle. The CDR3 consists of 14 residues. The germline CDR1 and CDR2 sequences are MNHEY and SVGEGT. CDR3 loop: CASSYGDKVVAQYF. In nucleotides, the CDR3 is TGTGCCAGCAGTTATGGGGACAAGGTGGTGGCCCAGTACTTC.

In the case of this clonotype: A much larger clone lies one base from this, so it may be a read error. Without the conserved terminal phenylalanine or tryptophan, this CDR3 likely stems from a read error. Here the CDR3 DNA reads TGCGCCAGCAGCGGGGAAGGGACTAGCGGGAATCTGAACACAGATACGCAGTATTAT. Its protein is CASSGEGTSGNLNTDTQYY. This chain links TRBV4-3 with TRBJ2-3, with 13 bases aligning to TRBD2. The CDR3 sequence is 19 residues long. V lost 5 bases to trimming and J lost 2 bases; unmatched junction nucleotides: 13. Germline V gives CDR1 LGHNA, CDR2 YSLEER.

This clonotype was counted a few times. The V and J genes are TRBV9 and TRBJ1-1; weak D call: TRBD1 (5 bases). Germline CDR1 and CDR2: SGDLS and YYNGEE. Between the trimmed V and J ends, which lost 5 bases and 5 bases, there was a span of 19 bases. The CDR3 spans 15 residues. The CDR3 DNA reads TGTGCCAGCAGTTCGACCGGGACCCGAGGGACTGAAGCTTTCTTT. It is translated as CASSSTGTRGTEAFF.

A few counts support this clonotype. The CDR3 DNA reads TGTGCCAGCAGTTTAGGCCTACTAGCGGGGGGCTCCTACGAGCAGTACTTC. This encodes CASSLGLLAGGSYEQYF. The chain has TRBV28 and TRBJ2-7, with 12 bases that match TRBD2. With V trimmed by 2 bases and J by 0 bases, 5 bases remained unmatched. Germline-derived CDR1 and CDR2 are MDHEN and SYDVKM. There are 17 residues in the CDR3.

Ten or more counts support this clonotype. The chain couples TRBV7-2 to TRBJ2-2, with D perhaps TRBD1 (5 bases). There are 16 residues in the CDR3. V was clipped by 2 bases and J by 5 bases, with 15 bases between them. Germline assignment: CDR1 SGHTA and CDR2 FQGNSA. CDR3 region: CASSLRSTPGTGELFF. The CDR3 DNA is TGTGCCAGCAGCTTAAGAAGTACCCCAGGGACCGGGGAGCTGTTTTTT.

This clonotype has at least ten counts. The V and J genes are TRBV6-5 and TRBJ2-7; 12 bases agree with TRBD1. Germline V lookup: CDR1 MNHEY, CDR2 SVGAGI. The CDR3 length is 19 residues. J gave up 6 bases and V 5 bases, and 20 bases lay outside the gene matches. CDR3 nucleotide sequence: TGTGCCAGCAGTCAGAACCGGGACAGGGGGCCCGCGGGAGCTTTCGAGCAGTACTTC. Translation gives CASSQNRDRGPAGAFEQYF.

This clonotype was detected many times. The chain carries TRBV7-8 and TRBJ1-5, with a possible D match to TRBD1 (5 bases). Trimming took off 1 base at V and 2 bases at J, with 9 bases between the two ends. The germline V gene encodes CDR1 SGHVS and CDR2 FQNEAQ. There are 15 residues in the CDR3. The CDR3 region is CASSLEGTGNQPQHF. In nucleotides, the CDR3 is TGTGCCAGCAGCTTAGAAGGGACGGGCAATCAGCCCCAGCATTTT.

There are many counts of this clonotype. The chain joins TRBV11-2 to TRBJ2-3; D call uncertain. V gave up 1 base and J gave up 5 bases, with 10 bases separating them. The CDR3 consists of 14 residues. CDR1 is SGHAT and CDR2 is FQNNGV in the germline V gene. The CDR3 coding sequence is TGTGCCAGCAGCTTAGGAAGCTCCGGAGATACGCAGTATTTT. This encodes CASSLGSSGDTQYF.